This T cell receptor (beta chain) was observed in a study of blood T cell repertoires in COVID-19. Study overall: The study drew acute and convalescent COVID-19 samples from the United States, Italy and Spain. In each case, the material was cDNA or gDNA derived from T cells, B-cell-depleted T cells, or PBMCs.

Original processing methods: Reference gene primer amplification gave nucleated cell count estimates. Produced via immunoSEQ multiplex PCR; TCRdb's table is partial and in-frame only. The D gene and trimming were derived from the DNA, and the V and J assignments and clone size from that table. The table lists under 250,000 clones, over 70% of them singletons. Cohort assignment relied on participant-reported clinical history. The sequencing sample was made of PBMCs or T cells enriched from blood (not recorded which). This sequence was found in a woman aged 40 to 55 who had been exposed to COVID-19.

This CDR3 is CSVAGTGTAGELFF. Written as DNA, the CDR3 is TGCAGCGTTGCCGGGACAGGGACGGCCGGGGAGCTGTTTTTT. J is TRBJ2-2 and V is TRBV29-1; TRBD1 matches at 9 bases. The germline gives CDR1 SQVTM, CDR2 ANQGSEA. CDR3 length: 14 residues. V lost 4 bases and J lost 6; bases outside the gene matches: 6.